One and the same sample provided the 25 T cell receptor beta chains below, sequenced in a study of CD8 T cells in Susac syndrome. Reverse transcription of 0.5 to 1 ug RNA was performed with random hexamers. TCRdb reanalysed the immunoSEQ multiplex PCR reads using MiXCR and keeps one entry per CDR3 protein. Of over 150,000 distinct CDR3 sequences in the sample, around 94% are singletons; the top ten hold approximately 0.099%. The sample comprised CD4+ T cells from PBMCs. These receptors were collected from a human donor with Susac syndrome.

The genes are TRBV6-2 or TRBV6-3 and TRBJ2-7; 7 bases map to TRBD2. The CDR3 contains 14 residues. The V and J ends lost 7 bases and 5 bases, in that order; junction bases with no gene match: 11. CDR1 and CDR2 (germline): MNHEY, SVGEGT. CDR3 sequence (DNA): TGTGCCAGCACCAACGGCGGGAGAAGGAACGAGCAGTACTTC. It translates to CASTNGGRRNEQYF.

In this sample, this clonotype turned up once. V is TRBV29-1 and J is TRBJ2-3; D tentatively fits TRBD1 or TRBD2 (5 bases each). There are 14 residues in the CDR3. Germline V lookup: CDR1 SQVTM, CDR2 ANQGSEA. Trimming took off 4 bases at V and 5 bases at J, with 16 bases between the two ends. The CDR3 DNA follows: TGCAGCGTTGGGAGAGGGATAGGGGTAGATACGCAGTATTTT. Translating it yields CSVGRGIGVDTQYF.

There are a few counts of this clonotype. The genes are TRBV27 and TRBJ2-5; D call uncertain. V was trimmed by 3 bases and J by 7 bases, leaving 12 bases between them. CDR3 length: 13 amino acids. Germline loops: CDR1 MNHEY, CDR2 SMNVEV (reference sequence). CDR3 DNA sequence: TGTGCCAGCAGTTTCTCCTCTGTCGGGACCCAGTACTTC. Its protein is CASSFSSVGTQYF.

This chain links TRBV20-1 with TRBJ2-1; D remains unclear. V gave up 3 bases and J gave up 8 bases, with 8 bases separating them. CDR3 length equals 11 residues. Germline V gene data show CDR1 as DFQATT and CDR2 as SNEGSKA (reference sequence). Written as DNA, the CDR3 is TGCAGTGCTAGCGTAACCGATGAGCAGTTCTTC. This codes for CSASVTDEQFF.

The J gene is TRBJ2-7, the V gene TRBV20-1, with D perhaps matching TRBD1 or TRBD2 (5 bases each). The V gene's germline CDR1 is DFQATT and CDR2 SNEGSKA (reference sequence). The CDR3 runs 13 residues. V lost 1 base to trimming and J lost 3 bases, with 10 bases between them. The CDR3 loop reads CSARVGPIYEQYF. CDR3 nucleotide sequence: TGCAGTGCTAGAGTGGGACCCATCTACGAGCAGTACTTC.

The chain carries TRBV3-1 and TRBJ2-3; 10 nucleotides agree with TRBD1. The V and J ends lost 5 bases and 8 bases, in that order; junction bases with no gene match: 4. Germline CDR1 is LGHDT and CDR2 is YNNKEL (reference sequence). The CDR3 spans 13 residues. CDR3 loop: CASSGRQGATQYF. In DNA form, the CDR3 reads TGTGCCAGCAGCGGCCGACAGGGGGCTACGCAGTATTTT.

The chain links TRBV12-5 to TRBJ1-2; D is ambiguous. The CDR3 has 12 residues. Germline CDR1 is LGHNT and CDR2 is FRNRAP. Trimming removed 3 bases at V and 7 bases at J, with 9 bases between. The DNA of the CDR3 is TGTGCTAGTGGTTTCCGAAGCGGTGGCTACACCTTC. Its translation: CASGFRSGGYTF.

The CDR3 nucleotides read TGTGCCAGCAGTGAGGGACTAGTCAATGAGCAGTTCTTC. It encodes CASSEGLVNEQFF. V usage is TRBV2 and J usage is TRBJ2-1; 8 bases align to TRBD2. This CDR3 spans 13 amino acids. V dropped 3 bases and J dropped 6; count of bases not matched to a gene: 1. Per the germline V gene, CDR1 is SNHLY and CDR2 is FYNNEI.

This chain connects TRBV6-5 to TRBJ1-1; no clear D. CDR1 is MNHEY and CDR2 is SVGAGI in the germline V gene. The V end was cut by 6 bases, the J end by 2 bases, with 10 bases between. This CDR3 has 13 residues. Here the CDR3 reads CASREWLNTEAFF. CDR3 sequence (DNA): TGTGCCAGCAGAGAATGGTTAAACACTGAAGCTTTCTTT.

This chain uses TRBV20-1 with TRBJ2-7, with TRBD1 matching 8 bases. Germline lookup yields CDR1 DFQATT and CDR2 SNEGSKA (reference sequence). With 0 bases clipped from V and 6 bases from J, the junction kept 7 bases outside the gene matches. The CDR3 has 14 amino acids. CDR3 nucleotide sequence: TGCAGTGCTAGAGATCCCAGGGGGCACAGCGAGCAGTACTTC. This translates into CSARDPRGHSEQYF.

This chain connects TRBV29-1 to TRBJ1-1; D remains ambiguous. Germline CDR1 SQVTM, CDR2 ANQGSEA. Trimming shortened V by 7 bases and J by 1 base, and 7 bases separated the two germline ends. The CDR3 runs 11 residues. Here the CDR3 DNA reads TGCAGCGCCGACCGGAACACTGAAGCTTTCTTT. This gives the protein CSADRNTEAFF.

The chain recombines TRBV19 with TRBJ2-7; D remains unclear. Germline-derived CDR1 and CDR2 are LNHDA and SQIVND (reference sequence). This CDR3 comprises 15 residues. V was clipped by 1 base and J by 5 bases, with 15 bases between them. In DNA, the CDR3 is TGTGCCAGTAGTATAGCCCTGACTGTCCACCACGAGCAGTACTTC. Protein product: CASSIALTVHHEQYF.

The V gene is TRBV3-1, the J gene TRBJ1-2; TRBD1 is a possible D gene (6 bases). Germline V lookup: CDR1 LGHDT, CDR2 YNNKEL (reference sequence). Between the trimmed V and J ends, which lost 1 base and 7 bases, there was a span of 10 bases. The CDR3 covers 13 residues. This CDR3 reads CASSQVQGSGYTF. In DNA form, the CDR3 reads TGTGCCAGCAGCCAAGTACAGGGAAGTGGCTACACCTTC. Full variable domain (missing parts from reference TRBV3-1 and TRBJ1-2): DTAVSQTPKYLVTQMGNDKSIKCEQNLGHDTMYWYKQDSKKFLKIMFSYNNKELIINETVPNRFSPKSPDKAHLNLHINSLELGDSAVYFCASSQVQGSGYTFGSGTRLTVV.

This chain joins TRBV6-1 and TRBJ1-4; TRBD1 matches 9 bases. Unmatched junction bases numbered 12, after V lost 5 bases and J lost 8 bases. The CDR3 is 16 amino acids. Per the germline V gene, CDR1 is MNHNS and CDR2 is SASEGT. The CDR3 coding sequence is TGTGCCAGCAGTCCCTCAGCCGGGACAGGGAACGAAAAACTGTTTTTT. This codes for CASSPSAGTGNEKLFF.

The chain is built from TRBV6-5 and TRBJ2-1; 10 bases align to TRBD2. The CDR3 totals 17 residues. Germline lookup yields CDR1 MNHEY and CDR2 SVGAGI. The J segment lost 0 bases and the V segment lost 2 bases, leaving 4 bases of the junction unmatched. The CDR3 sequence: CASSYPSGGGSYNEQFF. The CDR3 DNA reads TGTGCCAGCAGTTACCCTAGCGGGGGTGGCTCCTACAATGAGCAGTTCTTC.

This clonotype came up once. V and J are TRBV19 and TRBJ2-7, with no clear D. The CDR3 is made up of 14 amino acids. The ends were cut back, 3 bases at V and 5 bases at J, with 14 bases in the middle. Per germline, CDR1 LNHDA and CDR2 SQIVND (reference sequence). The CDR3 DNA sequence: TGTGCCAGTAGTATCCGCTTTACCTCTCACGAGCAGTACTTC. It codes for CASSIRFTSHEQYF.

The V gene is TRBV29-1, the J gene TRBJ2-1, with 9 positions matching TRBD1. The germline CDR1 and CDR2 sequences are SQVTM and ANQGSEA. The CDR3 is made up of 14 amino acids. With 5 bases clipped from V and 9 bases from J, the junction kept 11 bases outside the gene matches. This CDR3 is CSVLDRGAFAEQFF. The DNA for the CDR3 is TGCAGCGTTCTAGACAGGGGGGCCTTTGCTGAGCAGTTCTTC.

The chain uses TRBV15 and TRBJ1-1; D gene ambiguous. Deletions cut 0 bases from V and 1 base from J, with 3 bases between. The V gene's germline CDR1 is LNHNV and CDR2 YYDKDF (reference sequence). This CDR3 is 13 amino acids long. CDR3 protein: CATSRDRNTEAFF. In DNA, the CDR3 is TGTGCCACCAGCAGAGATCGGAACACTGAAGCTTTCTTT.

Comment on this clonotype: Sequence at one end of the junction differs from germline and may be a read error. The chain links TRBV28 to TRBJ1-1; 7 nucleotides line up with TRBD1. Germline lookup yields CDR1 MDHEN and CDR2 SYDVKM. The length of the CDR3 is 15 residues. This chain's CDR3 is CASSSPRGRVTEAFF. The CDR3 DNA reads TGTGCCAGCAGTTCCCCCAGGGGGAGGGTCACTGAAGCTTTTTTT.

The V call is TRBV9, the J call TRBJ1-3, with 9 positions matching TRBD1. V dropped 2 bases and J dropped 1; count of bases not matched to a gene: 7. CDR1 SGDLS and CDR2 YYNGEE come from the germline V gene. This CDR3 contains 17 residues. This CDR3 is CASSVLGQGGSGNTIYF. CDR3 nucleotide sequence: TGTGCCAGCAGCGTCTTGGGACAGGGTGGATCTGGAAACACCATATATTTT.

The rearrangement uses TRBV28 and TRBJ2-7; the D is unclear. This CDR3 is 15 amino acids long. Trimming took off 3 bases at V and 3 bases at J, with 15 bases between the two ends. Germline CDR1 and CDR2: MDHEN and SYDVKM. CDR3 protein: CASSFIRASGYEQYF. DNA of the CDR3: TGTGCCAGCAGTTTTATTCGAGCTTCGGGCTACGAGCAGTACTTC.

The rearrangement links TRBV5-4 to TRBJ2-5; 13 bases agree with TRBD2. Looked up from germline, CDR1 is SGHNT and CDR2 is YYREEE (reference sequence). The CDR3 length is 18 residues. Unmatched junction bases numbered 14, after V lost 4 bases and J lost 5 bases. The CDR3 region is CASSRATGTSGMGETQYF. Written as DNA, the CDR3 is TGTGCCAGCAGCAGGGCCACCGGGACTAGCGGGATGGGGGAGACCCAGTACTTC.

The chain uses TRBV3-1 and TRBJ2-5; D remains unclear. There are 14 residues in the CDR3. Deletions cut 4 bases from V and 1 base from J, with 10 bases between. Germline V lookup: CDR1 LGHDT, CDR2 YNNKEL (reference sequence). The CDR3 reads CASSPPWPQETQYF. As DNA, the CDR3 is TGTGCCAGCAGCCCGCCTTGGCCCCAAGAGACCCAGTACTTC.

This clonotype is a singleton in its sample. The rearrangement links TRBV5-8 to TRBJ2-2; D may be TRBD1 (6 bases). The CDR3 sequence is 17 residues long. Germline CDR1 reads SGHTS; CDR2 reads YDEGEE. Trimming removed 0 bases from V and 5 bases from J, with 17 bases in between. In DNA, the CDR3 is TGTGCCAGCAGCTTGGGGCGGCAACAGGGATGGACCGGGGAGCTGTTTTTT. Its translation: CASSLGRQQGWTGELFF.

This chain uses TRBV20-1 with TRBJ2-3, with 10 positions matching TRBD2. Per the germline V gene, CDR1 is DFQATT and CDR2 is SNEGSKA (reference sequence). This CDR3 contains 14 residues. V lost 8 bases to trimming and J lost 4 bases; unmatched junction nucleotides: 9. The CDR3 DNA follows: TGCAGTACCGAGACTAGCGGGTCTCCAGATACGCAGTATTTT. It codes for CSTETSGSPDTQYF.